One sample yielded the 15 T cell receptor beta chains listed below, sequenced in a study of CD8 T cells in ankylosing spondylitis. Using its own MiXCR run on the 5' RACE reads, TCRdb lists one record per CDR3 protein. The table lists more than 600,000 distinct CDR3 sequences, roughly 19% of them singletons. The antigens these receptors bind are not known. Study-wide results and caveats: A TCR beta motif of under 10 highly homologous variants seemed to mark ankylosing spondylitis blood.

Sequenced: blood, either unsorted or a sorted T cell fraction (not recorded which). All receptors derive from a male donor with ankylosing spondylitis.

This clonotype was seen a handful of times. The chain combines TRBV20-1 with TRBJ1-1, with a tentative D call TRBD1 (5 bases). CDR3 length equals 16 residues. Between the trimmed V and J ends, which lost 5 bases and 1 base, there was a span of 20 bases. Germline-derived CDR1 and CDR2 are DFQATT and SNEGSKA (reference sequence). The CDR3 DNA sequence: TGCAGTGCTCCCTCGGGACCGAAGGCGCCGAACACTGAAGCTTTCTTT. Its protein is CSAPSGPKAPNTEAFF.

CDR3 DNA sequence: TGCGCCAGCAGCCAAGATTTTGGTCTCCAGGACAATGAGCAGTTCTTC. The encoded protein is CASSQDFGLQDNEQFF. This rearrangement joins TRBV4-1 to TRBJ2-1; D is ambiguous. The length of the CDR3 is 16 residues. Germline CDR1 is MGHRA and CDR2 is YSYEKL. Trimming took 0 bases from V and 5 from J, leaving 14 bases between them.

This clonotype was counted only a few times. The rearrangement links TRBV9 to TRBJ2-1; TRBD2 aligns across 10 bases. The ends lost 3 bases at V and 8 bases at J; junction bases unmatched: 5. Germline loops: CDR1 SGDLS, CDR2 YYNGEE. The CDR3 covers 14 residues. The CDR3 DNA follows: TGTGCCAGCAGCGAAGCGGGGGGGCCCCATGAGCAGTTCTTC. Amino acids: CASSEAGGPHEQFF.

The CDR3 here is CASSSGGKGEQFF. The DNA for the CDR3 is TGTGCCAGCTCCAGCGGGGGGAAGGGTGAGCAGTTCTTC. The V and J genes are TRBV2 and TRBJ2-1; TRBD2 matches at 9 bases. Unmatched junction bases numbered 8, after V lost 8 bases and J lost 9 bases. From germline, CDR1 is SNHLY and CDR2 FYNNEI. The CDR3 runs to 13 residues.

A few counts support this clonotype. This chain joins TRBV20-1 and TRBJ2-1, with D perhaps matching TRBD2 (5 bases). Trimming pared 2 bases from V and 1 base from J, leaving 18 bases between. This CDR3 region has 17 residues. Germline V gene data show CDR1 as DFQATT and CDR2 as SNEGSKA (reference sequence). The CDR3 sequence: CSARSASPARSYNEQFF. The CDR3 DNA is TGCAGTGCTAGAAGTGCTAGCCCTGCTAGGTCCTACAATGAGCAGTTCTTC.

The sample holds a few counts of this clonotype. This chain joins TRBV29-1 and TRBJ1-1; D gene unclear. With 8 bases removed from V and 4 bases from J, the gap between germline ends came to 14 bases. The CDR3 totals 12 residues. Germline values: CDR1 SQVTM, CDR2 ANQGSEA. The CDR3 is CSLLLGGTEAFF. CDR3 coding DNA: TGCAGCCTACTATTGGGAGGCACTGAAGCTTTCTTT.

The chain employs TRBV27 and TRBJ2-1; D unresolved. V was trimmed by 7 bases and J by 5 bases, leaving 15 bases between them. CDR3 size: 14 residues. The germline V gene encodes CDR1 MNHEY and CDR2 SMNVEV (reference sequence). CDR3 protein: CASTTFTPDNEQFF. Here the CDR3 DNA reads TGTGCCAGCACCACATTCACCCCAGACAATGAGCAGTTCTTC.

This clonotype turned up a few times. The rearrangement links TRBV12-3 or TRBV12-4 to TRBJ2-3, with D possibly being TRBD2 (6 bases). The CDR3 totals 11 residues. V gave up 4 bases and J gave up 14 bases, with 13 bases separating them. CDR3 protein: CASSWGRELYF. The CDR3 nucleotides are TGTGCCAGCAGTTGGGGACGGGAGCTGTATTTT.

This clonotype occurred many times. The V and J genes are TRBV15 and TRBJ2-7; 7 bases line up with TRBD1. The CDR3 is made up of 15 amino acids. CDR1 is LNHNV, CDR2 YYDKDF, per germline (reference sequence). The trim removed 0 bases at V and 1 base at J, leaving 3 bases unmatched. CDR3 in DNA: TGTGCCACCAGCAGAGATCGGGACAGTTCCTACGAGCAGTACTTC. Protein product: CATSRDRDSSYEQYF.

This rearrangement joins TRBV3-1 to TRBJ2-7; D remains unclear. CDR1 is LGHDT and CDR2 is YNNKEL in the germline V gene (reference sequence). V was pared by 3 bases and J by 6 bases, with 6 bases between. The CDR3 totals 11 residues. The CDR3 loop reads CASSQQGEQYF. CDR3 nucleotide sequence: TGTGCCAGCAGCCAGCAAGGCGAGCAGTACTTC.

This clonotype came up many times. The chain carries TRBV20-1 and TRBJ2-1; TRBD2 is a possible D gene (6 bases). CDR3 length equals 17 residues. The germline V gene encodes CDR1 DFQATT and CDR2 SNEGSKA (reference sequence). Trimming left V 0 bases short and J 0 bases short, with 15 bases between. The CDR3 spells CSARDVVAGPSYNEQFF. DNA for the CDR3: TGCAGTGCTAGAGATGTGGTGGCGGGGCCCTCCTACAATGAGCAGTTCTTC.

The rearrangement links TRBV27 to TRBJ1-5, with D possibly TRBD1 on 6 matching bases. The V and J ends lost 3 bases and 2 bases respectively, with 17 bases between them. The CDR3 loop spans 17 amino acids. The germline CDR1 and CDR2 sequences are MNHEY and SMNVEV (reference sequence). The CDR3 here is CASSLGRGGGGNQPQHF. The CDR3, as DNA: TGTGCCAGCAGTTTGGGTCGGGGGGGCGGAGGCAATCAGCCCCAGCATTTT.

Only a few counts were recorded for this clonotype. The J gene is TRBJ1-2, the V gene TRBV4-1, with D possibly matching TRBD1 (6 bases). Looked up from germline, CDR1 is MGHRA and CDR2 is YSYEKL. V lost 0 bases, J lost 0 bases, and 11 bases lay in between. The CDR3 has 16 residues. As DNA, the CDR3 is TGCGCCAGCAGCCAAGATCGAGGGGGAACTAACTATGGCTACACCTTC. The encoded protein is CASSQDRGGTNYGYTF.

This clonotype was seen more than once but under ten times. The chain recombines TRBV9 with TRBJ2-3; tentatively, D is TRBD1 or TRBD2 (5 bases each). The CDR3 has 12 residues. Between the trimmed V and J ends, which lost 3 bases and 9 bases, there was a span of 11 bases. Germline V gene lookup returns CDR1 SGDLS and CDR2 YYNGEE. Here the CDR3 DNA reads TGTGCCAGCAGCGGCCTCCGGGACACGCAGTATTTT. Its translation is CASSGLRDTQYF. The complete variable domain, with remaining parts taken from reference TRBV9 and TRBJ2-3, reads DSGVTQTPKHLITATGQRVTLRCSPRSGDLSVYWYQQSLDQGLQFLIQYYNGEERAKGNILERFSAQQFPDLHSELNLSSLELGDSALYFCASSGLRDTQYFGPGTRLTVL.

CDR3 region: CASSIGESNQPQHF. CDR3 sequence (DNA): TGTGCCAGTAGTATAGGCGAGTCTAATCAGCCCCAGCATTTT. The V and J genes are TRBV19 and TRBJ1-5; D is unresolved. Germline V gene lookup returns CDR1 LNHDA and CDR2 SQIVND (reference sequence). This CDR3 spans 14 amino acids. The ends were cut back, 1 base at V and 4 bases at J, with 8 bases in the middle.